A single TCR beta chain is shown here with its context. The germline V gene has CDR1 SGHRS and CDR2 YFSETQ. V lost 7 bases to trimming and J lost 0 bases; unmatched junction nucleotides: 5. This CDR3 contains 14 residues. The sample originates from a study of blood T cell repertoires in COVID-19. Across the whole study: Samples representing acute and convalescent COVID-19 were sourced from the United States, Italy and Spain. PBMCs, B-cell-depleted T cells, or T cells provided the cDNA or gDNA that made up the material.

Per the authors' pipeline: Reference gene primer amplification gave estimated nucleated cell counts. Some clones are missing from TCRdb's copy, which holds only in-frame ones; the method was immunoSEQ multiplex PCR. V, J and clone size derive from that table, while D and trimming were established from the DNA sequence. This sample has 200,000 to 300,000 clones, with around 79% found just once. The rearrangement joins TRBV5-1 to TRBJ2-7; 9 nucleotides line up with TRBD1. Sequenced: peripheral blood. This receptor was obtained from a woman of 80 years or more with acute or convalescent COVID-19. CDR3 sequence: CASRPTGGSYEQYF. In DNA form, the CDR3 reads TGCGCCAGCCGCCCGACAGGGGGCTCCTACGAGCAGTACTTC.